This T cell receptor beta chain was documented in a study of T cells in Graves' hyperthyroidism and ophthalmopathy. General study findings and limits: The authors' 13 V-J model separated ophthalmopathy from stable hyperthyroidism.

This clonotype was counted many times. Its cognate antigen is unknown. TCR beta CDR3 sequences were amplified from RNA transcripts. TCR CDR3 regions were first amplified by RT-PCR with HTBI primers. TCRdb recomputed calls from the multiplex PCR reads with MiXCR, one row per CDR3 protein. The sample carries about 260,000 distinct CDR3 sequences, less than 30% recorded once. The source material was blood. The TCR sequence derives from a man between 35 and 55 years old with Graves' hyperthyroidism that later progressed to Graves' ophthalmopathy.

The CDR3 sequence: CASSLARDTNTEAFF. The CDR3 DNA is TGCGCCAGCAGCTTGGCACGGGACACGAACACTGAAGCTTTCTTT. This chain uses TRBV5-1 with TRBJ1-1, with D maybe TRBD1 (6 bases). Trimming pared 0 bases from V and 1 base from J, leaving 10 bases between. The CDR3 loop spans 15 amino acids. Germline lookup yields CDR1 SGHRS and CDR2 YFSETQ.